The rows below give T cell receptor beta chains drawn from one sample of a study of patients and donors after allogeneic stem cell transplantation. TCRdb recomputed calls from the RT-PCR reads with MiXCR, one row per CDR3 protein. This sample yields approximately 170,000 distinct CDR3 sequences, of which 30% are seen a single time; approximately 3% belongs to the top ten. The sequencing input was blood, either unsorted or a sorted T cell fraction (not recorded which). The receptors shown here come from a human donor who was either an allogeneic HSCT recipient or a stem cell or donor lymphocyte infusion donor (not recorded which). It is not recorded whose cells these are; they may come from a transplant donor. The CDR3 runs from the conserved cysteine through the conserved F or W. Fields, in order: D gene, clone size, J gene, V gene, CDR3 DNA, CDR3 protein. The D gene is left open where the match is weak. Part of the rows lack a size; the others show once, few, many or a class for expanded clones.

TRBD2	NA	TRBJ2-1	TRBV6-6	TGTGCCAGCAGTTACATTGCGGGAGGGGAGTACAATGAGCAGTTCTTC	CASSYIAGGEYNEQFF
NA	NA	TRBJ1-2	TRBV2	TGTGCCAGCAGTGTGGCAGGGGTTTATGGCTACACCTTC	CASSVAGVYGYTF
TRBD1	few	TRBJ1-1	TRBV5-1	TGCGCCAGCAGCTTGGGCGACAGGGGCACTGAAGCTTTCTTT	CASSLGDRGTEAFF
NA	few	TRBJ1-5	TRBV20-1	TGCAGTGCCATCCGACAGGCATATATTCAGCCCCAGCATTTT	CSAIRQAYIQPQHF
NA	few	TRBJ1-1	TRBV16	TGTGCCAGCAGCCAATCGAGCAGGGTGAACACTGAAGCTTTCTTT	CASSQSSRVNTEAFF
TRBD2	few	TRBJ2-7	TRBV4-2	TGTGCCAGCAGCCAAGATCTACTAGCGGGCGGTAACGAGCAGTACTTC	CASSQDLLAGGNEQYF
TRBD1	NA	TRBJ2-5	TRBV6-6	TGTGCCAGCAGCCTCGACCGCGACAGGGTGATACGGGAGACCCAGTACTTC	CASSLDRDRVIRETQYF
TRBD1	few	TRBJ1-1	TRBV20-1	TGCAGTGCTCCGGACAGGGCTGGAACTGAAGCTTTCTTT	CSAPDRAGTEAFF
NA	NA	TRBJ2-2	TRBV20-1	TGCAGTGCTAACTCCGGGACACAGAACACCGGGGAGCTGTTTTTT	CSANSGTQNTGELFF
NA	many	TRBJ1-6	TRBV10-3	TGTGCCATCAGTGACCGGGATTCACCCCTCCACTTT	CAISDRDSPLHF